A single sample gave rise to the 16 T cell receptor beta chains below, sequenced in a study of T cell repertoires in cytomegalovirus infection (dated by TCRdb to between 2018 and 2021). Sequenced on an Illumina HiSeq 1500. TCRdb ran its own pipeline on the public reads, namely fastp trimming at Q25 and MiXCR clone calling, and kept in-frame beta chains. Identical CDR3 protein sequences are pooled into one entry, listed with their most common genes and DNA. This sample gives 900,000 to 950,000 distinct CDR3 sequences in total; roughly a third of them show up just once. Under 15% of the sample comes from the top ten. The sample's treatment or condition label is to be understood as: in vitro stimulation with specific CMV peptide epitopes to enrich CMV-specific T cells. No antigens are known for them. Material: cultured CD8+ T cells from PBMCs, obtained from culture after CMV antigen stimulation. All receptors come from a human donor in good health (CMV status not recorded). Some clones in this sample may be carry-over from other donors' samples.

This clonotype has just a few counts. The gene calls are TRBV6-5 and TRBJ2-2; D is possibly TRBD1 (6 bases). Germline V gives CDR1 MNHEY, CDR2 SVGAGI. The CDR3 runs to 18 residues. V was shortened by 6 bases and J by 6 bases, with 26 bases between the two germline ends. CDR3 amino acids: CASSIVDIPTGFAGELFF. The CDR3 bases are TGTGCCAGCAGCATTGTCGACATTCCCACAGGGTTTGCCGGGGAGCTGTTTTTT.

J is TRBJ2-7 and V is TRBV4-1, with D unclear. CDR1 is MGHRA and CDR2 is YSYEKL in the germline V gene. The CDR3 loop spans 15 amino acids. Trimming took off 0 bases at V and 5 bases at J, with 14 bases between the two ends. The CDR3 loop is CASSQEGWAPDEQYV. In nucleotides, the CDR3 is TGCGCCAGCAGCCAAGAAGGGTGGGCCCCCGACGAGCAGTACGTC.

This clonotype was seen only a few times. The chain couples TRBV6-2 or TRBV6-3 to TRBJ2-7, with D possibly TRBD1 on 6 matching bases. CDR3 length: 16 residues. V was shortened by 4 bases and J by 3 bases, with 19 bases between the two germline ends. Germline V gene data show CDR1 as MNHEY and CDR2 as SVGEGT. CDR3 residues: CASSSTDWTAFYEQYV. The CDR3 coding sequence is TGTGCCAGCAGTTCCACTGATTGGACAGCATTCTACGAGCAGTACGTC.

The V call is TRBV2, the J call TRBJ1-4, with TRBD1 matching over 7 bases. Per the germline V gene, CDR1 is SNHLY and CDR2 is FYNNEI. This CDR3 spans 14 amino acids. With V trimmed by 10 bases and J by 1 base, 6 bases remained unmatched. The CDR3 DNA sequence: TGTGCCAACCACGCAGGGGGAACTAATGAAAAACTGTTTTTT. This codes for CANHAGGTNEKLFF.

The chain carries TRBV9 and TRBJ1-4; TRBD1 matches 9 bases. The V gene end was trimmed by 1 base and the J gene end by 7 bases; junction bases not matched to a gene: 11. The CDR3 length is 17 residues. Germline V gene data show CDR1 as SGDLS and CDR2 as YYNGEE. The CDR3 protein is CASSVSRDRVPTEKLFF. DNA of the CDR3: TGTGCCAGCAGCGTATCCCGGGACAGGGTACCGACTGAAAAACTGTTTTTT.

This clonotype has only a few counts. The chain has TRBV7-9 and TRBJ1-1; D gene unclear. There are 8 residues in the CDR3. CDR1 and CDR2 (germline): SEHNR, FQNEAQ (reference sequence). V was clipped by 6 bases and J by 8 bases, with 1 base between them. The CDR3 DNA reads as TGTGCCAGCAGGGAAGCTTTCTTT. It is translated as CASREAFF.

Points on this clonotype: One junction end does not reproduce the germline sequence, and a read error may be involved. V is TRBV4-2 and J is TRBJ2-3, with TRBD2 matching 9 bases. CDR3 length: 17 amino acids. CDR1 and CDR2 (germline): LGHNA, YNFKEQ. This chain's CDR3 is CATSYDERGVYTDTQYF. The CDR3 nucleotides read TGTGCCACCAGCTACGATGAGCGGGGGGTTTACACAGATACGCAGTATTTT.

Ten or more counts support this clonotype. V is TRBV7-9 and J is TRBJ1-1; D gene unclear. Trimming pared 1 base from V and 7 bases from J, leaving 7 bases between. Germline V gene sequence: CDR1 SEHNR, CDR2 FQNEAQ (reference sequence). The CDR3 has 12 residues. The CDR3 is CASSLGEREAFF. The CDR3 DNA is TGTGCCAGCAGCTTAGGTGAACGTGAAGCTTTCTTT.

The chain uses TRBV10-3 and TRBJ2-3; possible D gene TRBD2, 6 bases. Trimming took 7 bases from V and 4 from J, leaving 12 bases between them. The CDR3 sequence is 13 residues long. CDR1 and CDR2 (germline): ENHRY, SYGVKD. CDR3 loop: CAIIGGVADTQYF. CDR3 bases: TGTGCCATCATAGGCGGGGTTGCAGATACGCAGTATTTT.

This clonotype was found a few times. The rearrangement joins TRBV6-5 to TRBJ2-2; 14 nucleotides agree with TRBD2. The CDR3 runs to 17 residues. CDR1 is MNHEY, CDR2 SVGAGI, per germline. V shed 6 bases and J 7 bases; nucleotides not matched to a gene: 10. CDR3 residues: CASSFGLAGGPVGELFF. The CDR3 region has the DNA TGTGCCAGCAGCTTCGGACTAGCGGGGGGCCCGGTCGGGGAGCTGTTTTTT.

Many counts were recorded for this clonotype. The chain couples TRBV19 to TRBJ2-7; D is perhaps TRBD2 (5 bases). V dropped 9 bases and J dropped 2 bases, with 14 bases sitting between them. The CDR3 spans 13 residues. CDR1 and CDR2 from the germline V gene are LNHDA and SQIVND (reference sequence). This chain's CDR3 is CASSAGVTYEQYF. CDR3 in DNA: TGTGCCAGCAGTGCGGGTGTAACCTACGAGCAGTACTTC.

This clonotype was seen a handful of times. This rearrangement joins TRBV27 to TRBJ1-1; D call uncertain. The CDR3 spans 13 residues. Trimming cost V 3 bases and J 3 bases, with 8 bases left between them. The germline gives CDR1 MNHEY, CDR2 SMNVEV (reference sequence). The CDR3 DNA follows: TGTGCCAGCAGTTTTACGGCGGACACTGAAGCTTTCTTT. Protein product: CASSFTADTEAFF.

This clonotype was picked up a small number of times. The CDR3 coding sequence is TGTGCCAGCAGCCTAGGGCCAACCAACTCCGGGACAGGGGGGGTAAGCAGCCTGAACACTGAAGCTTTCTTT. Translation: CASSLGPTNSGTGGVSSLNTEAFF. The chain recombines TRBV27 with TRBJ1-1, with 11 bases that match TRBD1. Germline V lookup: CDR1 MNHEY, CDR2 SMNVEV (reference sequence). There are 24 residues in the CDR3. The V and J ends lost 6 bases and 0 bases, in that order; junction bases with no gene match: 30.

This clonotype was found a few times. This chain links TRBV7-6 with TRBJ2-7; tentatively, D is TRBD1 (6 bases). Per germline, CDR1 SGHVS and CDR2 FNYEAQ. This CDR3 spans 14 amino acids. Trimming left V 4 bases short and J 3 bases short, with 13 bases between. CDR3 sequence: CASSSTMDSYEQYF. CDR3 DNA: TGTGCCAGCAGCTCCACAATGGACAGCTACGAGCAGTACTTC.

About this clonotype: A read error may produce the germline difference seen at one junction end. V usage is TRBV6-1 and J usage is TRBJ2-1; no reliable D call. The CDR3 is 12 residues long. Germline V gene data show CDR1 as MNHNS and CDR2 as SASEGT. The CDR3, as DNA: TGTGCCAGCAGACACAGTTTCTATGAGCAGTTCTTT. Translated: CASRHSFYEQFF.

The rearrangement links TRBV7-9 to TRBJ1-2; 8 nucleotides match TRBD1. J lost 7 bases, V lost 0 bases, and 4 bases had no gene match. There are 14 residues in the CDR3. In germline, CDR1 is SEHNR, CDR2 FQNEAQ (reference sequence). Here the CDR3 DNA reads TGTGCCAGCAGCTTAGCGGACAGGGTCCGTGGCTACACCTTC. Translation gives CASSLADRVRGYTF.